The 5 T cell receptor beta chains below all came from one sample that was sequenced in a study of T cells after yellow fever vaccination. TCRdb reprocessed the 5' RACE reads with MiXCR, giving one entry per CDR3 protein. There are under 150,000 distinct CDR3 sequences in the sample; 12% to 15% occur only once, and approximately 43% lies in the top ten. Sequencing was performed on CD8+ T cells sorted from PBMCs, taken 5 days after the yellow fever booster vaccination. These receptors came from a man younger than 35 who received the YFV17D yellow fever vaccine.

The chain carries TRBV7-8 and TRBJ2-7; D not resolved. Germline lookup yields CDR1 SGHVS and CDR2 FQNEAQ. V lost 1 base to trimming and J lost 2 bases, with 15 bases between them. The CDR3 extends over 16 amino acids. For the CDR3, the DNA is TGTGCCAGCAGCTTAGGGTCGGGTTCAGATACCTACGAGCAGTACTTC. Its translation: CASSLGSGSDTYEQYF.

This sequence joins TRBV29-1 and TRBJ2-5, with D perhaps assigned TRBD1 or TRBD2 (5 bases each). The CDR3 contains 13 residues. Germline V gene sequence: CDR1 SQVTM, CDR2 ANQGSEA. The ends were cut back, 3 bases at V and 4 bases at J, with 12 bases in the middle. CDR3 in amino acids: CSVEGVRGETQYF. The CDR3 DNA is TGCAGCGTTGAGGGGGTACGGGGAGAGACCCAGTACTTC.

The genes are TRBV25-1 and TRBJ1-4; D gene unclear. Germline CDR1 is MGHDK and CDR2 is SYGVNS. This CDR3 has 14 amino acids. Trimming removed 3 bases from V and 4 bases from J, with 9 bases in between. The CDR3 region has the DNA TGTGCCAGCAGTGACCGCAGATTTAATGAAAAACTGTTTTTT. It is translated as CASSDRRFNEKLFF.

Many counts were recorded for this clonotype. The chain is built from TRBV5-1 and TRBJ2-4, with D possibly being TRBD1 (6 bases). Trimming cost V 0 bases and J 4 bases, with 14 bases left between them. The CDR3 runs 16 residues. From germline, CDR1 is SGHRS and CDR2 YFSETQ. The CDR3 region is CASSLVGHDKKNIQYF. CDR3 in DNA: TGCGCCAGCAGCTTGGTGGGACACGACAAGAAAAACATTCAGTACTTC.

This clonotype has only a few counts. The rearrangement links TRBV28 to TRBJ1-1, with D possibly TRBD1 on 5 matching bases. Trimming cost V 5 bases and J 5 bases, with 9 bases left between them. CDR1 is MDHEN, CDR2 SYDVKM, per germline. CDR3 length: 12 residues. CDR3 nucleotides: TGTGCCAGCAGTGGGACTGGGACTGAAGCTTTCTTT. Its translation is CASSGTGTEAFF. Variable domain in full (rest from reference TRBV28 and TRBJ1-1): DVKVTQSSRYLVKRTGEKVFLECVQDMDHENMFWYRQDPGLGLRLIYFSYDVKMKEKGDIPEGYSVSREKKERFSLILESASTNQTSMYLCASSGTGTEAFFGQGTRLTVV.